This T cell receptor (beta chain) was observed in a study of shared clonotypes between healthy human individuals. The overall study: Per donor, CD8 memory used one plate, CD8 naive used two, CD4 memory used three and CD4 naive used three.

Assay execution proceeded at the deep level. Assay used: immunoSEQ multiplex PCR; TCRdb lists only in-frame clones, some missing. The profile shows around 300,000 clones, roughly 84% of them singletons. In regard to this clone: The target antigen is unknown.

Trimming cost V 4 bases and J 1 base, with 10 bases left between them. The CDR3 covers 14 residues. Germline V gene data show CDR1 as SGHRS and CDR2 as YFSETQ. Study-wide points: Only blood was sampled; tissue repertoires likely differ.

Sequencing was carried out using memory CD8+ T cells sorted from blood. The sample's subset: CD45RO+ cells pooled with CCR7-negative TemRA cells. The sequence was obtained from a man in his late teens or twenties in good health. V and J are TRBV5-1 and TRBJ2-3; no clear D gene. The CDR3 nucleotides read TGCGCCAGCAGCCTCGGAGATGGCACAGATACGCAGTATTTT. Amino acid sequence: CASSLGDGTDTQYF.